The source of this T cell receptor (beta chain) is a study of post-analysis software for immune sequencing data. Study-wide results and limits: TRBV5-6, TRBV5-1 and TRBV20-1 belonged to a set of about five TRBV segments that were more frequent in patients than controls.

J lost 3 bases, V lost 6 bases, and 5 bases had no gene match. CDR3 size: 15 residues. Many counts were recorded for this clonotype. Its cognate antigen is unknown. TCR beta libraries were prepared from cDNA with unique molecular identifiers. Via MiXCR, TCRdb re-called the PCR reads, giving one row per CDR3 protein. The table records a few hundred thousand distinct CDR3 sequences, around 34% of them present only once. Sequencing input: blood. This chain joins TRBV12-3 or TRBV12-4 and TRBJ2-3, with 11 bases matching TRBD2. This TCR was recovered from a girl aged 2-17 years with multiple sclerosis. Here the CDR3 DNA reads TGTGCCAGCAGCCTCGGGACTAGCGGTACAGATACGCAGTATTTT. Its translation: CASSLGTSGTDTQYF.